These 22 T cell receptor beta chains were sequenced from one sample in a study of T cells in Graves' hyperthyroidism and ophthalmopathy. What was amplified from RNA transcripts were TCR beta CDR3 regions. An initial round of RT-PCR targeting the TCR CDR3 relied on the HTBI primer set. TCRdb reanalysed the multiplex PCR reads using MiXCR and keeps one entry per CDR3 protein. The data hold roughly 510,000 distinct CDR3 sequences, with around 50% observed a single time. The sequenced sample was peripheral blood or thyroid tissue (not recorded which). These receptors originate from an adult woman with Graves' disease, either hyperthyroidism or ophthalmopathy (not recorded which).

The V call is TRBV15, the J call TRBJ1-5; no clear D. V gave up 5 bases and J gave up 0 bases, with 14 bases separating them. Germline CDR1 reads LNHNV; CDR2 reads YYDKDF (reference sequence). CDR3 length: 16 amino acids. The CDR3 reads CATSSSPGDSNQPQHF. DNA for the CDR3: TGTGCCACCAGCTCAAGCCCCGGGGATAGCAATCAGCCCCAGCATTTT.

The gene calls are TRBV2 and TRBJ1-5; D is uncertain. V was shortened by 5 bases and J by 5 bases, with 22 bases between the two germline ends. CDR1 and CDR2 (germline): SNHLY, FYNNEI. This CDR3 is built from 17 residues. CDR3 bases: TGTGCCAGCAGTTACTCCCCGGCGAGGGAACCTGATCAGCCCCAGCATTTT. It translates to CASSYSPAREPDQPQHF. Full variable domain (rest looked up from reference TRBV2 and TRBJ1-5): EPEVTQTPSHQVTQMGQEVILRCVPISNHLYFYWYRQILGQKVEFLVSFYNNEISEKSEIFDDQFSVERPDGSNFTLKIRSTKLEDSAMYFCASSYSPAREPDQPQHFGDGTRLSIL.

This chain links TRBV10-3 with TRBJ1-6; 7 nucleotides agree with TRBD1. The CDR3 is made up of 14 amino acids. The V segment lost 6 bases and the J segment 8 bases; nucleotides outside the gene matches: 7. Looked up from germline, CDR1 is ENHRY and CDR2 is SYGVKD. The CDR3 here is CAISPGQNYSPLHF. CDR3 DNA: TGTGCCATCAGCCCGGGACAGAATTATTCACCCCTCCACTTT.

V gene TRBV7-2 combines with J gene TRBJ2-5; D could derive from TRBD1 or TRBD2 (6 bases each). The V gene lost 3 bases and the J gene lost 4 bases, with 12 bases spanning the gap. This CDR3 has 14 residues. The germline V gene encodes CDR1 SGHTA and CDR2 FQGNSA. This CDR3 reads CASSLTGGAETQYF. Written as DNA, the CDR3 is TGTGCCAGCAGCTTGACAGGAGGGGCAGAGACCCAGTACTTC. Full variable domain (missing parts from reference TRBV7-2 and TRBJ2-5): GAGVSQSPSNKVTEKGKDVELRCDPISGHTALYWYRQSLGQGLEFLIYFQGNSAPDKSGLPSDRFSAERTGGSVSTLTIQRTQQEDSAVYLCASSLTGGAETQYFGPGTRLLVL.

On this clonotype: It may be a read error: a sequence one base away is much more abundant. This sequence joins TRBV12-3 or TRBV12-4 and TRBJ1-1, with 9 positions matching TRBD1. There are 13 residues in the CDR3. CDR3 nucleotides: TGTGCCAGCAGCTCGGACAGGGGCACTGAAGTTTTCTTT. Translation: CASSSDRGTEVFF.

The chain links TRBV7-9 to TRBJ2-7, with 8 positions matching TRBD1. Per germline, CDR1 SEHNR and CDR2 FQNEAQ (reference sequence). V shed 1 base, J shed 0 bases, and the junction held 11 bases outside the gene matches. This CDR3 region has 18 residues. The CDR3 loop reads CASSLGQGAPGSSYEQYF. The DNA of the CDR3 is TGTGCCAGCAGCTTAGGGCAGGGGGCCCCGGGGAGCTCCTACGAGCAGTACTTC.

This clonotype showed up many times. The chain joins TRBV7-2 to TRBJ1-3, with TRBD1 identical over 10 bases. Germline CDR1 SGHTA, CDR2 FQGNSA. With 4 bases clipped from V and 3 bases from J, the junction kept 3 bases outside the gene matches. This CDR3 is built from 15 residues. The CDR3 sequence is CASSSDRGGGNTIYF. CDR3 sequence (DNA): TGTGCCAGCAGCTCGGACAGGGGGGGTGGAAACACCATATATTTT.

Concerning this clonotype itself: The CDR3 end shows no conserved phenylalanine or tryptophan, and so a read error is likely. The limits of the CDR3 on the DNA are not certain, so only TCRdb's listed CDR3 is given. CDR3 amino acids: CASSEGAGRGLY. This chain connects TRBV2 to TRBJ1-1; the table gives TRBD1 as D, unverified against the DNA. Counting both end residues, the CDR3 totals 12 amino acids. Germline CDR1 SNHLY, CDR2 FYNNEI.

In its sample, this clonotype was seen a few times. The gene calls are TRBV10-3 and TRBJ1-3; 9 bases are a match to TRBD1. The V gene end was trimmed by 7 bases and the J gene end by 4 bases; junction bases not matched to a gene: 2. Looked up from germline, CDR1 is ENHRY and CDR2 is SYGVKD. The CDR3 contains 13 residues. This CDR3 reads CAINGQGGNTIYF. The CDR3 DNA reads TGTGCCATCAATGGACAGGGGGGAAACACCATATATTTT.

V gene TRBV10-3 combines with J gene TRBJ1-2; D remains unclear. The CDR3 contains 11 residues. CDR1 and CDR2 (germline): ENHRY, SYGVKD. Deletions cut 5 bases from V and 8 bases from J, with 9 bases between. DNA of the CDR3: TGTGCCATCAGTTTAGGGAGCGGCTACACCTTC. Encoded protein: CAISLGSGYTF.

This clonotype occurred once. J is TRBJ2-7 and V is TRBV7-9; 7 bases match TRBD2. The CDR3 has 17 residues. Germline V gives CDR1 SEHNR, CDR2 FQNEAQ (reference sequence). The junction had 15 bases not matched to a gene; V was cut back by 4 bases and J by 3 bases. The CDR3 here is CASSYSARAGAFYEQYF. DNA of the CDR3: TGTGCCAGCAGCTACTCCGCCAGGGCGGGAGCGTTCTACGAGCAGTACTTC. The entire variable domain, with the rest obtained from reference TRBV7-9 and TRBJ2-7, is as follows: DTGVSQNPRHKITKRGQNVTFRCDPISEHNRLYWYRQTLGQGPEFLTYFQNEAQLEKSRLLSDRFSAERPKGSFSTLEIQRTEQGDSAMYLCASSYSARAGAFYEQYFGPGTRLTVT.

The J gene is TRBJ2-7, the V gene TRBV3-1; no reliable D call. Germline V gene data show CDR1 as LGHDT and CDR2 as YNNKEL (reference sequence). There are 13 residues in the CDR3. Trimming cost V 5 bases and J 4 bases, with 12 bases left between them. CDR3 sequence: CASSFREVYEQYF. The CDR3 DNA reads TGTGCCAGCAGCTTTCGAGAGGTGTACGAGCAGTACTTC.

This clonotype was picked up many times. The CDR3 is CASSQGASRAGHQPQHF. For the CDR3, the DNA is TGCGCCAGCAGCCAAGGGGCCAGTCGGGCAGGGCATCAGCCCCAGCATTTT. The chain couples TRBV4-1 to TRBJ1-5, with a possible D match to TRBD1 (5 bases). This CDR3 spans 17 amino acids. Between the trimmed V and J ends, which lost 1 base and 5 bases, there was a span of 18 bases. From germline, CDR1 is MGHRA and CDR2 YSYEKL.

This chain joins TRBV7-9 and TRBJ2-2; no clear D. Deletions cut 6 bases from V and 7 bases from J, with 12 bases between. The CDR3 consists of 13 residues. Germline V CDR1 and CDR2: SEHNR, FQNEAQ (reference sequence). This chain's CDR3 is CASSPIGLGELFF. For the CDR3, the DNA is TGTGCCAGCAGTCCGATCGGGCTCGGGGAGCTGTTTTTT.

This clonotype was seen a single time. The rearrangement links TRBV9 to TRBJ1-2; TRBD1 is a possible D gene (5 bases). The germline V and J ends were trimmed by 0 bases and 1 base, with 16 bases remaining between them. The CDR3 is made up of 17 amino acids. CDR1 is SGDLS, CDR2 YYNGEE, per germline. CDR3 nucleotides: TGTGCCAGCAGCGTAGCCGACGCGGGGGACCTTAACTATGGCTACACCTTC. Amino acid sequence: CASSVADAGDLNYGYTF.

This clonotype was detected ten times or more. DNA for the CDR3: TGCGCCAGCAGCCAAGAATCGAGACAGAACACTGAAGCTTTCTTT. It encodes CASSQESRQNTEAFF. The chain links TRBV4-1 to TRBJ1-1; no reliable D call. Trimming removed 0 bases at V and 1 base at J, with 9 bases between. Germline values: CDR1 MGHRA, CDR2 YSYEKL. The CDR3 is 15 residues long.

This clonotype was observed many times. In DNA form, the CDR3 reads TGTGCCAGCAGCCCTCCAGAATACGAGCAGTACTTC. Encoded protein: CASSPPEYEQYF. This chain uses TRBV11-1 with TRBJ2-7; D not certain. The CDR3 sequence is 12 residues long. The germline V and J ends were trimmed by 5 bases and 4 bases, with 9 bases remaining between them. From germline, CDR1 is SGHAT and CDR2 FQDESV (reference sequence).

The chain combines TRBV7-8 with TRBJ1-2, with 9 bases fitting TRBD1. Germline V CDR1 and CDR2: SGHVS, FQNEAQ. There are 14 residues in the CDR3. The J segment lost 6 bases and the V segment lost 5 bases, leaving 7 bases of the junction unmatched. CDR3 sequence reads: CASSHLGQGHGYTF. Here the CDR3 DNA reads TGTGCCAGCAGCCATCTGGGACAGGGACATGGCTACACCTTC.

The CDR3 DNA follows: TGTGCCAGCAGTTACTCCACAGGAAGCACAGATACGCAGTATTTT. Its protein product is CASSYSTGSTDTQYF. This chain links TRBV6-5 with TRBJ2-3; TRBD1 might be the D (5 bases). V lost 0 bases and J 0 bases, leaving 7 bases between the germline ends. This CDR3 spans 15 amino acids. Germline-derived CDR1 and CDR2 are MNHEY and SVGAGI.

This clonotype was seen at least ten times. V gene TRBV29-1 combines with J gene TRBJ1-4; D not resolved. Trimming pared 0 bases from V and 7 bases from J, leaving 6 bases between. Per germline, CDR1 SQVTM and CDR2 ANQGSEA. The CDR3 loop spans 12 amino acids. CDR3 residues: CSVEDRGEKLFF. CDR3 nucleotides: TGCAGCGTTGAAGATCGTGGTGAAAAACTGTTTTTT.

V is TRBV28 and J is TRBJ2-5; D might be TRBD2 (5 bases). V lost 7 bases, J lost 5 bases, and 11 bases lay in between. Germline CDR1 reads MDHEN; CDR2 reads SYDVKM. This CDR3 has 12 residues. The CDR3 coding sequence is TGTGCCAGCACCCGTGGCGGGGAGACCCAGTACTTC. Translation gives CASTRGGETQYF.

The chain uses TRBV28 and TRBJ1-2; D uncertain. Trimming left V 5 bases short and J 0 bases short, with 16 bases between. CDR3 size: 16 residues. CDR1 is MDHEN, CDR2 SYDVKM, per germline. CDR3 residues: CASSPSLGGTNYGYTF. CDR3 sequence (DNA): TGTGCCAGCAGTCCCTCTTTGGGAGGGACTAACTATGGCTACACCTTC.